This TCR beta chain was identified in a study of T-cell reconstitution after alpha-beta-depleted transplantation in children. Unique molecular identifiers were used to barcode this TCRbeta library. TCRdb itself ran the PCR reads through MiXCR, one entry per CDR3 protein. The table shows about 1,000,000 distinct CDR3 sequences, with about 29% occurring only once. General study points: As was reported, about two months after transplant, alpha-beta T cells came from several hundred expanded graft clones. The main origin of T-cell counts and diversity one year after transplant was newly produced T cells. Recipient T cells and thymic progenitors that survived gave rise to the high TCRbeta diversity observed at day 60 in some patients.

This clonotype was seen repeatedly, ten times or more. Its antigen is not identified. The material was PBMCs, mostly from graft donor cells, obtained 360 days after TCRalphabeta/CD19-depleted stem cell transplant. The sequence was collected from a boy younger than two who had a stem cell transplant for SCID, so the T cells may come from the graft donor.

The CDR3 sequence: CSVVGRFQETQYF. CDR3 DNA: TGCAGCGTTGTAGGGCGGTTCCAAGAGACCCAGTACTTC. The chain has TRBV29-1 and TRBJ2-5; D is undetermined. CDR1 and CDR2 (germline): SQVTM, ANQGSEA. This CDR3 is 13 amino acids long. Trimming left V 4 bases short and J 1 base short, with 10 bases between.